One sample yielded the 25 T cell receptor beta chains listed below, sequenced in a study of spatial heterogeneity in lung cancer. Study-wide points: Mutation counts in tumors were tracked by counts of expanded intratumoral alpha and beta TCRs.

Time point of the sample: sample taken at primary tumor resection. These receptors have no identified antigens. One entry per CDR3 protein results from TCRdb running MiXCR on the 5' RACE reads. Of about 14,000 distinct CDR3 sequences listed, 4.7% are singletons. The source was lung tumor tissue, collected at surgery. These receptor sequences come from a female donor with early-stage non-small cell lung cancer.

This clonotype was seen ten or more times. Within a library made for alpha chains, this beta chain is off target, and its count is uninformative. The CDR3 here is CASSFPGGNGYTF. DNA of the CDR3: TGTGCCAGCAGCTTCCCTGGAGGAAATGGCTACACCTTC. This sequence joins TRBV7-9 and TRBJ1-2; D is unresolved. V lost 3 bases to trimming and J lost 6 bases, with 11 bases between them. Germline CDR1 reads SEHNR; CDR2 reads FQNEAQ (reference sequence). CDR3 size: 13 residues.

This clonotype was recorded at least ten times. Because the library targeted alpha chains, this beta chain is an off-target read whose size means little. V is TRBV29-1 and J is TRBJ1-2; the match to TRBD1 covers 7 bases. J was trimmed by 5 bases and V by 4 bases; bases with no gene match: 4. Per the germline V gene, CDR1 is SQVTM and CDR2 is ANQGSEA. The CDR3 is 12 amino acids. CDR3 protein: CSVGQGAYGYTF. The DNA for the CDR3 is TGCAGCGTTGGACAGGGCGCATATGGCTACACCTTC.

This clonotype was counted many times. The library was prepared for alpha chains; this beta chain is a stray read, so its frequency means little. The V and J genes are TRBV10-3 and TRBJ1-6; D unclear. CDR3 size: 14 residues. The germline V gene has CDR1 ENHRY and CDR2 SYGVKD. Trimming removed 2 bases at V and 5 bases at J, with 7 bases between. DNA for the CDR3: TGTGCCATCAGTGAGCGGCAGGATAATTCACCCCTCCACTTT. This gives the protein CAISERQDNSPLHF.

This clonotype was observed many times. This beta chain is off target for a library built for alpha chains, so its abundance means little. The rearrangement links TRBV6-5 to TRBJ1-2; weak D call: TRBD1 (5 bases). Trimming shortened V by 4 bases and J by 5 bases, and 17 bases separated the two germline ends. This CDR3 is built from 15 residues. CDR1 and CDR2 (germline): MNHEY, SVGAGI. DNA of the CDR3: TGTGCCAGCAGTTTCTCAAGGGGCCCTTGGTATGGCTACACCTTC. Translating gives CASSFSRGPWYGYTF.

Many counts were recorded for this clonotype. Because the library targeted alpha chains, this beta chain is an off-target read whose size means little. V is TRBV10-1 and J is TRBJ2-3; perhaps D is TRBD1 or TRBD2 (5 bases each). Germline V gene data show CDR1 as WNHNN and CDR2 as SYGVQD (reference sequence). The CDR3 extends over 12 amino acids. Deletions cut 1 base from V and 6 bases from J, with 5 bases between. In DNA, the CDR3 is TGCGCCAGCAGTGAGTGGGGGGATACGCAGTATTTT. Translating it yields CASSEWGDTQYF.

This clonotype was observed at least ten times. In a library made to pick up alpha chains, this beta chain is a stray read with a size that means little. The rearrangement joins TRBV6-1 to TRBJ1-1, with no clear D. Between the trimmed V and J ends, which lost 3 bases and 1 base, there was a span of 6 bases. This CDR3 has 13 amino acids. The germline gives CDR1 MNHNS, CDR2 SASEGT. CDR3 residues: CASSEVGNTEAFF. In DNA form, the CDR3 reads TGTGCCAGCAGTGAGGTGGGGAACACTGAAGCTTTCTTT.

As to this clonotype: A much bigger clone sits one base away, suggesting this may be a read error. The library was prepared for alpha chains; this beta chain is a stray read, so its frequency means little. The chain is built from TRBV7-2 and TRBJ2-1; D perhaps matches TRBD1 (6 bases). With 5 bases removed from V and 12 bases from J, the gap between germline ends came to 20 bases. The CDR3 runs 14 residues. CDR1 is SGHTA and CDR2 is FQGNSA in the germline V gene. CDR3 coding DNA: TGTGCCAGCAGCCACCCTGGGGCAGGGGTTGTGCAGTTCTTC. Its protein is CASSHPGAGVVQFF.

By share, this clonotype counts as medium-sized (0.01 to 0.1%). Since the library was made to target alpha chains, this beta chain is a stray read and its abundance is not meaningful. The chain recombines TRBV5-4 with TRBJ1-1, with D hard to call. The CDR3 is 13 residues long. The V and J ends lost 0 bases and 5 bases respectively, with 8 bases between them. The V gene's germline CDR1 is SGHNT and CDR2 YYREEE (reference sequence). The CDR3: CASSLVGRTEAFF. CDR3 nucleotide sequence: TGTGCCAGCAGCTTGGTTGGGCGGACTGAAGCTTTCTTT.

This clonotype has a count of ten or more. This beta chain is a stray sequence in a library constructed for alpha chains; its clone size is not meaningful. The V call is TRBV5-1, the J call TRBJ2-2; D ambiguous. Trimming removed 2 bases at V and 5 bases at J, with 13 bases between. This CDR3 is built from 15 residues. CDR1 SGHRS and CDR2 YFSETQ come from the germline V gene. The CDR3 is CASSLYGEGTGELFF. The CDR3 DNA reads as TGCGCCAGCAGCTTATATGGTGAAGGGACCGGGGAGCTGTTTTTT. The full variable domain, completed using reference TRBV5-1 and TRBJ2-2, is KAGVTQTPRYLIKTRGQQVTLSCSPISGHRSVSWYQQTPGQGLQFLFEYFSETQRNKGNFPGRFSGRQFSNSRSEMNVSTLELGDSALYLCASSLYGEGTGELFFGEGSRLTVL.

This clonotype was seen a few times. The library was built for alpha chains, so this beta chain is an off-target read and its size means little. The chain links TRBV29-1 to TRBJ1-1; D ambiguous. The CDR3 runs 12 residues. Trimming left V 4 bases short and J 0 bases short, with 6 bases between. CDR1 and CDR2 (germline): SQVTM, ANQGSEA. The DNA of the CDR3 is TGCAGCGTTGGTACAGTGAACACTGAAGCTTTCTTT. As protein: CSVGTVNTEAFF.

This clonotype has a count of ten or more. Since it is a stray read in a library aimed at alpha chains, this beta chain has a size that is not meaningful. V and J are TRBV4-1 and TRBJ2-3; TRBD2 aligns across 8 bases. There are 17 residues in the CDR3. After removal of 2 bases from V and 0 bases from J, the junction contained 7 bases not matched to a gene. Germline CDR1 is MGHRA and CDR2 is YSYEKL. The CDR3 DNA is TGCGCCAGCAGCCAACATTCCGGACTAGCTAGCACAGATACGCAGTATTTT. As protein: CASSQHSGLASTDTQYF.

This clonotype was observed at least ten times. This beta chain is an off-target read within a library intended for alpha chains, so its frequency means little. DNA for the CDR3: TGTGCCAGCAGTTTAGCCGGACTAGCGGGTCGGAAGACCCAGTACTTC. This codes for CASSLAGLAGRKTQYF. This sequence joins TRBV12-3 or TRBV12-4 and TRBJ2-5, with TRBD2 matching 11 bases. The CDR3 consists of 16 residues. The V gene end was trimmed by 0 bases and the J gene end by 6 bases; junction bases not matched to a gene: 6.

In this sample, this clonotype is medium-sized. This beta chain represents an off-target read in a library built for alpha chains; its size is of limited meaning. The chain couples TRBV6-1 to TRBJ1-5; D perhaps matches TRBD1 (6 bases). V gave up 0 bases and J gave up 4 bases, with 10 bases separating them. Germline V gene lookup returns CDR1 MNHNS and CDR2 SASEGT. The CDR3 extends over 15 amino acids. In DNA, the CDR3 is TGTGCCAGCAGTGAAGCGCTACAGGGTAATCAGCCCCAGCATTTT. Translated, it gives CASSEALQGNQPQHF.

This clonotype was found many times. The library was prepared for alpha chains; this beta chain is a stray read, so its frequency means little. This chain links TRBV20-1 with TRBJ2-5; D is unclear. CDR1 and CDR2 (germline): DFQATT, SNEGSKA (reference sequence). V was pared by 6 bases and J by 5 bases, with 22 bases between. CDR3 length: 15 amino acids. CDR3 region: CSATDPSYDGETQYF. For the CDR3, the DNA is TGCAGTGCCACTGACCCGAGTTACGACGGGGAGACCCAGTACTTC.

In its sample, this clonotype was seen many times. This beta chain is an off-target read within a library intended for alpha chains, so its frequency means little. The chain links TRBV7-2 to TRBJ1-1, with a tentative D call TRBD1 (6 bases). The CDR3 is 15 amino acids. Trimming took 1 base from V and 1 from J, leaving 10 bases between them. Germline V gene sequence: CDR1 SGHTA, CDR2 FQGNSA. CDR3 sequence: CASSLVSTGNTEAFF. The DNA for the CDR3 is TGTGCCAGCAGCTTAGTTTCGACAGGGAACACTGAAGCTTTCTTT.

By sample share, this clonotype is medium-sized (0.01 to 0.1%). This beta chain is a stray sequence in a library constructed for alpha chains; its clone size is not meaningful. The CDR3 here is CASSQDLSGLAGETQYF. DNA for the CDR3: TGTGCCAGCAGCCAAGACCTCTCGGGACTAGCGGGGGAGACCCAGTACTTC. The V and J genes are TRBV4-2 and TRBJ2-5, with 13 positions matching TRBD2. V shed 0 bases, J shed 5 bases, and the junction held 6 bases outside the gene matches. Germline loops: CDR1 LGHNA, CDR2 YNFKEQ. This CDR3 is built from 17 residues.

This clonotype was counted at least ten times. Because the library targeted alpha chains, this beta chain is an off-target read whose size means little. This chain joins TRBV6-5 and TRBJ2-7; 11 bases line up with TRBD1. With V trimmed by 8 bases and J by 3 bases, 3 bases remained unmatched. The V gene's germline CDR1 is MNHEY and CDR2 SVGAGI. This CDR3 comprises 13 residues. The CDR3 reads CASSGTGGYEQYF. The CDR3 nucleotides are TGTGCCAGCTCCGGGACAGGGGGCTACGAGCAGTACTTC.

This clonotype showed up many times. This beta chain represents an off-target read in a library built for alpha chains; its size is of limited meaning. The gene calls are TRBV5-1 and TRBJ2-7; TRBD2 agrees at 9 bases. Germline V CDR1 and CDR2: SGHRS, YFSETQ. The length of the CDR3 is 16 residues. J gave up 0 bases and V 3 bases, and 7 bases lay outside the gene matches. The CDR3 protein is CASSSGLAMSSYEQYF. For the CDR3, the DNA is TGCGCCAGCAGCTCAGGACTAGCGATGAGCTCCTACGAGCAGTACTTC.

This clonotype has ten or more counts. The library was designed around alpha chains, so this beta chain is a stray read whose abundance carries little weight. The chain is built from TRBV10-2 and TRBJ2-5; D perhaps matches TRBD2 (6 bases). The germline V gene encodes CDR1 WSHSY and CDR2 SAAADI. The length of the CDR3 is 13 residues. Trimming removed 4 bases at V and 2 bases at J, with 8 bases between. The CDR3 nucleotides are TGCGCCAGCAGTGCGGGGGAGCAAGAGACCCAGTACTTC. This encodes CASSAGEQETQYF.

This clonotype was observed many times. Because this beta chain is a stray read in a library intended to capture alpha chains, its abundance should not be given much weight. The V and J genes are TRBV5-1 and TRBJ2-7, with a possible D match to TRBD2 (6 bases). The CDR3 loop spans 13 amino acids. Germline V gene data show CDR1 as SGHRS and CDR2 as YFSETQ. Trimming cost V 4 bases and J 2 bases, with 10 bases left between them. The CDR3 here is CASSTGLTYEQYF. CDR3 DNA sequence: TGCGCCAGCAGCACGGGACTCACCTACGAGCAGTACTTC.

This clonotype was seen at least ten times. This beta chain slipped into a library made for alpha chains as a stray read, so its size is not meaningful. This chain connects TRBV6-5 to TRBJ2-2; unclear D gene. The ends were cut back, 4 bases at V and 4 bases at J, with 7 bases in the middle. Germline values: CDR1 MNHEY, CDR2 SVGAGI. This CDR3 comprises 13 residues. The CDR3 nucleotides read TGTGCCAGCAGTTCTCGGTTCACCGGGGAGCTGTTTTTT. Encoded protein: CASSSRFTGELFF.

This clonotype was seen many times. In a library made to pick up alpha chains, this beta chain is a stray read with a size that means little. The chain carries TRBV24-1 and TRBJ2-5; possibly TRBD2 for D (6 bases). Germline assignment: CDR1 KGHDR and CDR2 SFDVKD. The ends were cut back, 4 bases at V and 2 bases at J, with 19 bases in the middle. The CDR3 consists of 17 residues. CDR3 DNA sequence: TGTGCCACCAGTGACCCCGGGGGAGCGGACATACAAGAGACCCAGTACTTC. Translation: CATSDPGGADIQETQYF.

This clonotype has at least ten counts. A library prepared for alpha chains yielded this beta chain as an off-target read; its size is of little meaning. The rearrangement uses TRBV12-3 or TRBV12-4 and TRBJ1-2; TRBD1 matches at 8 bases. The CDR3 sequence is 15 residues long. Unmatched junction bases numbered 8, after V lost 4 bases and J lost 4 bases. The CDR3 protein is CASSSHQGTGYGYTF. CDR3 DNA sequence: TGTGCCAGCAGTTCACATCAGGGGACAGGCTATGGCTACACCTTC.

In this sample, this clonotype turned up many times. This beta chain is an off-target read within a library intended for alpha chains, so its frequency means little. Written as DNA, the CDR3 is TGTGCCAGCAGTCTACGGACCCTTGGGACTGAAGCTTTCTTT. Protein product: CASSLRTLGTEAFF. This sequence joins TRBV12-3 or TRBV12-4 and TRBJ1-1; D uncertain. CDR3 size: 14 residues. Trimming took 5 bases from V and 5 from J, leaving 15 bases between them.

This clonotype has a count of ten or more. The size of this beta chain means little, since it is a stray read in a library made for alpha chains. V is TRBV18 and J is TRBJ1-5; D not resolved. Per the germline V gene, CDR1 is KGHSH and CDR2 is LQKENI. The CDR3 has 15 amino acids. The V end was cut by 5 bases, the J end by 0 bases, with 11 bases between. CDR3 DNA sequence: TGTGCCAGCTCAGACGGTGGGTATAGCAATCAGCCCCAGCATTTT. Translating gives CASSDGGYSNQPQHF.